The 25 T cell receptor beta chains reported below all come from one sample, sequenced in a study of shared clonotypes between healthy human individuals (dated by TCRdb to 2018 to 2020). The method behind the library was the immunoSEQ multiplex PCR assay. TCRdb took over this immuneACCESS table, retaining in-frame rearrangements with V and J assigned. Such tables are incomplete; in checked studies, under half of the missing clones stem from an unresolved V gene, and the remainder is unexplained. The sample yields under 200,000 clones; 80% to 95% were counted once. In total, the top ten clones hold around 0.067% of the sample. Sequenced material: naive CD4+ T cells sorted from blood. The sample's cell subset or site label is to be understood as: CD45RA+ positively selected. These receptors originate from a woman aged 25 to 45 in good health.

This clone was seen just once. The chain recombines TRBV25-1 with TRBJ1-2, with D hard to call. CDR1 is MGHDK, CDR2 SYGVNS, per germline. V was cut by 5 bases and J by 1 base, with 14 bases left in between. The CDR3 sequence is 15 residues long. The chain's CDR3 is CASSPPLGFNYGYTF. DNA for the CDR3: TGTGCCAGCAGTCCTCCCCTGGGGTTTAACTATGGCTACACCTTC.

This chain connects TRBV7-2 to TRBJ2-7, with D unclear. CDR1 and CDR2 from the germline V gene are SGHTA and FQGNSA. This CDR3 spans 13 amino acids. Trimming pared 3 bases from V and 3 bases from J, leaving 9 bases between. The CDR3 is CASSFVNFYEQYF. The CDR3 DNA reads as TGTGCCAGCAGCTTTGTCAATTTCTACGAGCAGTACTTC.

The chain joins TRBV9 to TRBJ1-1; D remains ambiguous. Germline V gene lookup returns CDR1 SGDLS and CDR2 YYNGEE. The germline V and J ends were trimmed by 0 bases and 6 bases, with 15 bases remaining between them. The CDR3 is 15 residues long. The CDR3: CASSVASGSSAEAFF. The CDR3 region has the DNA TGTGCCAGCAGCGTAGCGTCAGGAAGTTCAGCTGAAGCTTTCTTT.

This clone was observed a few times. This chain links TRBV27 with TRBJ1-5; D is unclear. CDR3 length: 13 residues. Germline CDR1 reads MNHEY; CDR2 reads SMNVEV (reference sequence). V lost 2 bases to trimming and J lost 1 base, with 3 bases between them. The CDR3 loop reads CASSLGSNQPQHF. CDR3 nucleotides: TGTGCCAGCAGTTTAGGGAGCAATCAGCCCCAGCATTTT.

The chain uses TRBV30 and TRBJ1-1; D unresolved. Germline-derived CDR1 and CDR2 are GTSNPN and SVGIG (reference sequence). The CDR3 length is 14 residues. Trimming cost V 1 base and J 6 bases, with 15 bases left between them. The CDR3 DNA is TGTGCCTGGAGTGATCCCTCAAAGTATGCTGAAGCTTTCTTT. Protein product: CAWSDPSKYAEAFF.

A remark on this clone: Germline is not matched at one junction end, which may reflect a read error. The V gene is TRBV11-2, the J gene TRBJ2-1; 8 bases match TRBD1. Germline CDR1 and CDR2: SGHAT and FQNNGV. This CDR3 spans 18 amino acids. CDR3 bases: TGTGCCAGCAGCCTAGACAGGGGTCGGAGCGGGCTATACAATGAGCAGTTCTTC. This gives the protein CASSLDRGRSGLYNEQFF.

V is TRBV6-5 and J is TRBJ1-3; no definite D call. Germline V gives CDR1 MNHEY, CDR2 SVGAGI. V lost 4 bases and J 0 bases, leaving 7 bases between the germline ends. This CDR3 has 14 residues. DNA for the CDR3: TGTGCCAGCAGTTCCATGACCTCTGGAAACACCATATATTTT. This sequence encodes CASSSMTSGNTIYF.

The chain is built from TRBV7-9 and TRBJ1-2; D is possibly TRBD1 (6 bases). The germline gives CDR1 SEHNR, CDR2 FQNEAQ (reference sequence). The CDR3 covers 14 residues. V was pared by 5 bases and J by 4 bases, with 14 bases between. CDR3 region: CASSKLGGAYGYTF. CDR3 nucleotides: TGTGCCAGCAGCAAGTTGGGGGGCGCCTATGGCTACACCTTC.

This clone was seen only once. The chain has TRBV20-1 and TRBJ2-7; D gene unclear. There are 8 residues in the CDR3. The V end was cut by 6 bases, the J end by 7 bases, with 4 bases between. Germline loops: CDR1 DFQATT, CDR2 SNEGSKA (reference sequence). CDR3 bases: TGCAGTGCCGCGGAGCAGTACTTC. This gives the protein CSAAEQYF.

The chain combines TRBV4-2 with TRBJ2-2; 10 bases fit TRBD2. The CDR3 is 15 residues long. Germline V gene sequence: CDR1 LGHNA, CDR2 YNFKEQ. Trimming at V came to 6 bases and at J to 8 bases, leaving 9 bases not matched to a gene. The CDR3 bases are TGTGCCAGCAGAACGGGAGCGGGAGGGCCAGGGGAGCTGTTTTTT. Protein: CASRTGAGGPGELFF.

CDR3 region: CASSDSSYEQYF. The CDR3 region has the DNA TGTGCCAGCAGTGACAGCTCCTACGAGCAGTACTTC. This chain uses TRBV28 with TRBJ2-7; TRBD1 might be the D (5 bases). CDR3 length: 12 residues. The V gene's germline CDR1 is MDHEN and CDR2 SYDVKM. Trimming pared 5 bases from V and 0 bases from J, leaving 5 bases between.

This chain uses TRBV28 with TRBJ1-1; 7 positions match TRBD1. The CDR3 extends over 16 amino acids. CDR1 is MDHEN, CDR2 SYDVKM, per germline. Trimming removed 3 bases from V and 5 bases from J; junction bases left unmatched: 12. CDR3 sequence (DNA): TGTGCCAGCAGTTTCCTCCCTGGGACAGTCGGGACTGAAGCTTTCTTT. It codes for CASSFLPGTVGTEAFF.

The chain couples TRBV19 to TRBJ2-5; 10 bases match TRBD2. The J call is uncertain, as TRBJ2-7 better fits the DNA end. The germline gives CDR1 LNHDA, CDR2 SQIVND (reference sequence). The CDR3 has 13 residues. Written as DNA, the CDR3 is TGTGCCAGTATGGAGACTAGCGGGTACGAGCAGTACTTC. The encoded protein is CASMETSGYEQYF.

The chain uses TRBV2 and TRBJ1-5, with 7 positions matching TRBD1. V shed 5 bases and J 4 bases; nucleotides not matched to a gene: 8. The CDR3 has 15 amino acids. The germline CDR1 and CDR2 sequences are SNHLY and FYNNEI. CDR3 residues: CASSIEGATNQPQHF. In nucleotides, the CDR3 is TGTGCCAGCAGTATTGAGGGGGCGACGAATCAGCCCCAGCATTTT.

V is TRBV19 and J is TRBJ1-1; 8 positions agree with TRBD1. The CDR3 length is 15 residues. The germline CDR1 and CDR2 sequences are LNHDA and SQIVND (reference sequence). The junction had 5 bases not matched to a gene; V was cut back by 4 bases and J by 1 base. CDR3 bases: TGTGCCAGTAGTAGGACAGGGAGACCGAACACTGAAGCTTTCTTT. It specifies CASSRTGRPNTEAFF. The full variable domain, rest sourced from reference TRBV19 and TRBJ1-1, is DGGITQSPKYLFRKEGQNVTLSCEQNLNHDAMYWYRQDPGQGLRLIYYSQIVNDFQKGDIAEGYSVSREKKESFPLTVTSAQKNPTAFYLCASSRTGRPNTEAFFGQGTRLTVV.

The CDR3 DNA reads as TGTGCCAGTATAACCAATCGAGGACAGGGGGCCACTGAAGCTTTCTTT. Translating it yields CASITNRGQGATEAFF. The chain links TRBV19 to TRBJ1-1; 11 nucleotides line up with TRBD1. The CDR3 runs to 16 residues. Germline CDR1 is LNHDA and CDR2 is SQIVND (reference sequence). Germline trimming cut 7 bases from V and 4 bases from J; bases unmatched to any gene: 11.

The J gene is TRBJ1-4, the V gene TRBV7-2; the D gene is possibly TRBD1 (5 bases). Looked up from germline, CDR1 is SGHTA and CDR2 is FQGNSA. The CDR3 totals 15 residues. V lost 4 bases and J lost 7, with 16 bases in between. Written as DNA, the CDR3 is TGTGCCAGCAGCTCCTCCCGGGGCTCGGGTGAAAAACTGTTTTTT. Translated: CASSSSRGSGEKLFF.

The CDR3 reads CASSRDQETQYF. CDR3 sequence (DNA): TGTGCCAGCAGCAGAGACCAAGAGACCCAGTACTTC. V is TRBV7-9 and J is TRBJ2-5; D remains unclear. CDR3 length equals 12 residues. Germline lookup yields CDR1 SEHNR and CDR2 FQNEAQ (reference sequence). Trimming took off 5 bases at V and 0 bases at J, with 4 bases between the two ends.

The CDR3 spells CASSPGQGRAYEQYF. The CDR3 nucleotides are TGTGCCAGCTCACCCGGACAGGGGCGAGCCTACGAGCAGTACTTC. The chain links TRBV18 to TRBJ2-5, with TRBD1 matching over 9 bases. The DNA end is a closer match to TRBJ2-7, so the J assignment may be wrong. Germline CDR1 reads KGHSH; CDR2 reads LQKENI. The CDR3 is made up of 15 amino acids.

This clone was seen once. The genes are TRBV28 and TRBJ2-7, with TRBD2 matching over 9 bases. V dropped 6 bases and J dropped 12; count of bases not matched to a gene: 9. From germline, CDR1 is MDHEN and CDR2 SYDVKM. The CDR3 covers 12 residues. CDR3 amino acids: CASRSPGLALYF. The CDR3 coding sequence is TGTGCCAGCAGGTCACCGGGACTAGCTCTGTACTTC.

This clone was seen once. The chain carries TRBV4-1 and TRBJ2-3; 9 bases align to TRBD1. V was pared by 5 bases and J by 4 bases, with 7 bases of the junction left unmatched. Germline V gives CDR1 MGHRA, CDR2 YSYEKL. The CDR3 is made up of 15 amino acids. The CDR3 coding sequence is TGCGCCAGCAGCAAGGGACAGGGTGGGGCAGATACGCAGTATTTT. The encoded protein is CASSKGQGGADTQYF.

This clone was detected only once. This chain joins TRBV5-1 and TRBJ1-1, with D perhaps matching TRBD1 (6 bases). This CDR3 comprises 15 residues. Germline V gene sequence: CDR1 SGHRS, CDR2 YFSETQ. Trimming took off 3 bases at V and 5 bases at J, with 17 bases between the two ends. Here the CDR3 DNA reads TGCGCCAGCAGCTCGGAAGGGGGACCTGGGACTGAAGCTTTCTTT. Its translation: CASSSEGGPGTEAFF.

The chain has TRBV10-3 and TRBJ1-4; maybe TRBD1 (5 bases). Trimming took 2 bases from V and 2 from J, leaving 12 bases between them. The length of the CDR3 is 16 residues. CDR1 ENHRY and CDR2 SYGVKD come from the germline V gene. The DNA for the CDR3 is TGTGCCATCAGTGAGGATGAGACAGCTACTAATGAAAAACTGTTTTTT. It yields the protein CAISEDETATNEKLFF.

The rearrangement links TRBV5-8 to TRBJ1-5; possible D gene TRBD1, 5 bases. The germline gives CDR1 SGHTS, CDR2 YDEGEE. Trimming removed 1 base from V and 2 bases from J, with 10 bases in between. The CDR3 is 15 residues long. The CDR3 nucleotides are TGTGCCAGCAGCTTGAGAAGGGGAGGCAATCAGCCCCAGCATTTT. Protein: CASSLRRGGNQPQHF.

V is TRBV27 and J is TRBJ2-7; the D is unclear. Trimming removed 3 bases from V and 1 base from J, with 10 bases in between. CDR3 length: 14 amino acids. Germline CDR1 and CDR2: MNHEY and SMNVEV (reference sequence). The CDR3 nucleotides read TGTGCCAGCAGTTTTGAGACGGCATCCTACGAGCAGTACTTC. It translates to CASSFETASYEQYF.